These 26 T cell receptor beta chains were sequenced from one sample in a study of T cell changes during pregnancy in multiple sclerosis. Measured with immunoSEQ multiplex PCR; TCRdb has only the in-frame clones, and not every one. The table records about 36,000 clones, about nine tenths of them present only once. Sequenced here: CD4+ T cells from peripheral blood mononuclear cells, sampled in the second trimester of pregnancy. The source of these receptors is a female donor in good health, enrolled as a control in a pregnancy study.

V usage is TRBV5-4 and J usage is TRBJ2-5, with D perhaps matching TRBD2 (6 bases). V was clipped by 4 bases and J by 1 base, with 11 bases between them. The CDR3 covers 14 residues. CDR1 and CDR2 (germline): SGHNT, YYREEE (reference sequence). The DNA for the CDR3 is TGTGCCAGCAGCCCCGGCGGGGTCCAAGAGACCCAGTACTTC. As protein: CASSPGGVQETQYF.

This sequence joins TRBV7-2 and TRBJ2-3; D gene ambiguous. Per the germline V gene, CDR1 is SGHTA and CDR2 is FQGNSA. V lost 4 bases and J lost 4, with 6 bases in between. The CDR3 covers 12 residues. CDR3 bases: TGTGCCAGCAGCTCGGTCCCAGATACGCAGTATTTT. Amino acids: CASSSVPDTQYF.

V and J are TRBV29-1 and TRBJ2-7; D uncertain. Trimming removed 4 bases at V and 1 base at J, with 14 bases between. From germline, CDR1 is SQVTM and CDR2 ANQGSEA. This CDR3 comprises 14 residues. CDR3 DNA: TGCAGCGTTGTCCCCGGCGGTCCATCCTACGAGCAGTACTTC. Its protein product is CSVVPGGPSYEQYF.

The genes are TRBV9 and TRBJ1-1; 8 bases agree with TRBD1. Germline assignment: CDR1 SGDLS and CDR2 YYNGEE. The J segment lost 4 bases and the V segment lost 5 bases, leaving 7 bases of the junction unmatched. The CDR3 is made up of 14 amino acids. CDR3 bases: TGTGCCAGCAGTGAATGGACAGGGAGCACTGAAGCTTTCTTT. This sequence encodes CASSEWTGSTEAFF.

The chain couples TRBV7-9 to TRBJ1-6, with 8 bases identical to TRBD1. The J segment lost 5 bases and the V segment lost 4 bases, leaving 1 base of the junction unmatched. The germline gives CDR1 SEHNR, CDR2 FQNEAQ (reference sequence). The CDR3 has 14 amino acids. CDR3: CASSYRGDNSPLHF. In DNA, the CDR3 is TGTGCCAGCAGCTACAGGGGGGATAATTCACCCCTCCACTTT.

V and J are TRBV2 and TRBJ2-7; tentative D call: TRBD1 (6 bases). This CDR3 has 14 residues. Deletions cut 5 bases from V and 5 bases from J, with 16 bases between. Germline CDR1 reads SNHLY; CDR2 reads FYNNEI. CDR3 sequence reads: CASSLQGNLHEQYF. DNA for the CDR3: TGTGCCAGCAGTCTTCAGGGGAATCTGCACGAGCAGTACTTC.

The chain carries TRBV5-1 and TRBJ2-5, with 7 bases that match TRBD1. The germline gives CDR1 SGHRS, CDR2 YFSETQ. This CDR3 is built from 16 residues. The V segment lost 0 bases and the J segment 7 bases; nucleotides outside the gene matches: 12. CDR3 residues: CASSLAGTEGGGTQYF. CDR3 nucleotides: TGCGCCAGCAGCTTGGCCGGGACAGAAGGTGGTGGGACCCAGTACTTC. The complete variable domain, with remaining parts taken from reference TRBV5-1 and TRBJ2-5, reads KAGVTQTPRYLIKTRGQQVTLSCSPISGHRSVSWYQQTPGQGLQFLFEYFSETQRNKGNFPGRFSGRQFSNSRSEMNVSTLELGDSALYLCASSLAGTEGGGTQYFGPGTRLLVL.

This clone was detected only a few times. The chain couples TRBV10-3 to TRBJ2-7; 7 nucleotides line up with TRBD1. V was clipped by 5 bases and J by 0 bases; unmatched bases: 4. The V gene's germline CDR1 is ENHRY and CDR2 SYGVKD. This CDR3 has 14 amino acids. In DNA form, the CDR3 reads TGTGCCATCAGTTCCGGGACAGTCTCCTACGAGCAGTACTTC. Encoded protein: CAISSGTVSYEQYF.

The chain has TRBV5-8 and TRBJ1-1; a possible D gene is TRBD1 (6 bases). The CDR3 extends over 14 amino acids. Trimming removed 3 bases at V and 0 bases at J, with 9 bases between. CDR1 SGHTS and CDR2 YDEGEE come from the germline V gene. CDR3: CASSSGQVNTEAFF. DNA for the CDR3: TGTGCCAGCAGCTCGGGACAAGTGAACACTGAAGCTTTCTTT.

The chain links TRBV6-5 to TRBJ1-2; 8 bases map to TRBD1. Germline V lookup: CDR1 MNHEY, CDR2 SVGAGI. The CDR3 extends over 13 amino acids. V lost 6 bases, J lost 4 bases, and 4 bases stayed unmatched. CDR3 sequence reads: CASSPGGGYGYTF. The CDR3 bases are TGTGCCAGCAGCCCAGGGGGCGGCTATGGCTACACCTTC.

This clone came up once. The chain's CDR3 is CASSDSPQANYGYTF. The CDR3 coding sequence is TGTGCCAGCAGTGACTCCCCCCAGGCTAACTATGGCTACACCTTC. The chain uses TRBV25-1 and TRBJ1-2; D unresolved. The CDR3 is 15 residues long. With 3 bases removed from V and 0 bases from J, the gap between germline ends came to 11 bases. Germline CDR1 and CDR2: MGHDK and SYGVNS.

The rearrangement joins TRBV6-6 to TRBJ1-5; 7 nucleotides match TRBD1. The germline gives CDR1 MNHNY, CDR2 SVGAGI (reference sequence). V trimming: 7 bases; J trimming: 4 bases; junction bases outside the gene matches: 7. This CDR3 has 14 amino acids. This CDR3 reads CASKVTGANQPQHF. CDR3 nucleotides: TGTGCCAGCAAGGTAACAGGGGCGAATCAGCCCCAGCATTTT.

The CDR3: CASSQGQGPSYEQYF. CDR3 coding DNA: TGCGCCAGCAGCCAAGGACAGGGACCCTCCTACGAGCAGTACTTC. J is TRBJ2-7 and V is TRBV4-1, with 7 bases lining up with TRBD1. The germline V gene encodes CDR1 MGHRA and CDR2 YSYEKL. Trimming cost V 1 base and J 0 bases; bases outside gene matches: 3. The CDR3 sequence is 15 residues long.

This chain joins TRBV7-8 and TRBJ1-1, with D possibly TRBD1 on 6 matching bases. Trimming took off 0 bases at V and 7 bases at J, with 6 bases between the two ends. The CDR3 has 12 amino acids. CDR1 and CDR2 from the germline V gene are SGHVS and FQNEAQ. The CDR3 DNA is TGTGCCAGCAGCTTAGCCAGGGGTGAAGCTTTCTTT. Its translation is CASSLARGEAFF.

CDR3: CASSYSGTAKNIQYF. The CDR3 DNA follows: TGTGCCAGCAGCTATAGCGGGACAGCCAAAAACATTCAGTACTTC. The chain carries TRBV7-9 and TRBJ2-4, with TRBD2 matching 8 bases. J lost 0 bases, V lost 4 bases, and 2 bases had no gene match. Germline V gene data show CDR1 as SEHNR and CDR2 as FQNEAQ (reference sequence). This CDR3 spans 15 amino acids. Based on the CDR3 plus reference TRBV7-9 and TRBJ2-4, the full variable domain is DTGVSQNPRHKITKRGQNVTFRCDPISEHNRLYWYRQTLGQGPEFLTYFQNEAQLEKSRLLSDRFSAERPKGSFSTLEIQRTEQGDSAMYLCASSYSGTAKNIQYFGAGTRLSVL.

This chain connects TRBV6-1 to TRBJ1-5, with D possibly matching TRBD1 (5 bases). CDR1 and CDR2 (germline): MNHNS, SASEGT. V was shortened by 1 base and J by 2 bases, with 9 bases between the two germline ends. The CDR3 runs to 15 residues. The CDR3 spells CASSEGRVGNQPQHF. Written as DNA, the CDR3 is TGTGCCAGCAGTGAAGGCAGGGTGGGCAATCAGCCCCAGCATTTT.

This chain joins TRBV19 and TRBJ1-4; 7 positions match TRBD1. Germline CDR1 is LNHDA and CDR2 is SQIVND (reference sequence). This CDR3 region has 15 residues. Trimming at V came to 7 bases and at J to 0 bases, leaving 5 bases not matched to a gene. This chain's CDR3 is CASKTQGATNEKLFF. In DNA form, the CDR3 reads TGTGCCAGTAAAACGCAGGGGGCAACTAATGAAAAACTGTTTTTT.

The CDR3 DNA is TGTGCCAGCAGGAAACAGCCCGAGACAGCATATGAGCAGTTCTTC. It specifies CASRKQPETAYEQFF. This chain connects TRBV28 to TRBJ2-1; tentatively, D is TRBD1 (5 bases). The CDR3 is made up of 15 amino acids. Germline V gives CDR1 MDHEN, CDR2 SYDVKM. Trimming removed 6 bases at V and 8 bases at J, with 20 bases between.

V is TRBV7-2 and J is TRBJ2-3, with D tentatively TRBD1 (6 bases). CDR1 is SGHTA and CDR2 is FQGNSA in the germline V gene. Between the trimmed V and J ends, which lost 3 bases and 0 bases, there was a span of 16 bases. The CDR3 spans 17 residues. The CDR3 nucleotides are TGTGCCAGCAGCTTGGGGCAGGGGATTACTAGCACAGATACGCAGTATTTT. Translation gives CASSLGQGITSTDTQYF.

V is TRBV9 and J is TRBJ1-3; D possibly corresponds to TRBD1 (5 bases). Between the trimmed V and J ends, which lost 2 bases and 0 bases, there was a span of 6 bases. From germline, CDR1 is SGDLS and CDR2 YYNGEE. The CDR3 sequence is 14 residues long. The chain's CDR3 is CASSVDSSGNTIYF. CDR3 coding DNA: TGTGCCAGCAGCGTCGACAGCTCTGGAAACACCATATATTTT.

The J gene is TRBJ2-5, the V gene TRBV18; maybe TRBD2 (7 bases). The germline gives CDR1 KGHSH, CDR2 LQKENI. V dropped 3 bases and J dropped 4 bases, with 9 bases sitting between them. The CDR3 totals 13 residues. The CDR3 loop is CASSPRGAETQYF. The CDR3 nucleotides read TGTGCCAGCTCACCCCGGGGGGCAGAGACCCAGTACTTC.

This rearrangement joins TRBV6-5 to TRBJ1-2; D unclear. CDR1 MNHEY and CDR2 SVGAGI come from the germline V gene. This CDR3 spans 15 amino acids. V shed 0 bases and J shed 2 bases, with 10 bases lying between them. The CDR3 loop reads CASSYSRAPNYGYTF. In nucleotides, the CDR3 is TGTGCCAGCAGTTACTCGAGGGCACCAAACTATGGCTACACCTTC.

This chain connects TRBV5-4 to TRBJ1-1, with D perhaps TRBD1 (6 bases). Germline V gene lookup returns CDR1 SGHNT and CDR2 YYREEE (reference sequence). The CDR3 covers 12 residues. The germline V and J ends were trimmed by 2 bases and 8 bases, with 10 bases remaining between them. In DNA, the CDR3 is TGTGCCAGCAGCTTTGCGGACAGAGAAGCTTTCTTT. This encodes CASSFADREAFF.

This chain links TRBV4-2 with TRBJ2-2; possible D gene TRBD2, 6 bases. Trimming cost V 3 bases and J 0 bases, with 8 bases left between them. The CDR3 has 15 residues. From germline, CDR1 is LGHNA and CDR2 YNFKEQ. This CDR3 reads CASSQGTANTGELFF. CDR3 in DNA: TGTGCCAGCAGCCAGGGGACTGCGAACACCGGGGAGCTGTTTTTT.

The DNA for the CDR3 is TGTGCCAGCCACCAGGGTGGTATGGGTCAGCCCCAGCATTTT. This translates into CASHQGGMGQPQHF. The V call is TRBV6-1, the J call TRBJ1-5; a weak D match, TRBD1 (5 bases). The germline V gene encodes CDR1 MNHNS and CDR2 SASEGT. This CDR3 spans 14 amino acids. Trimming stripped 8 bases from V and 6 bases from J, with 17 bases between.

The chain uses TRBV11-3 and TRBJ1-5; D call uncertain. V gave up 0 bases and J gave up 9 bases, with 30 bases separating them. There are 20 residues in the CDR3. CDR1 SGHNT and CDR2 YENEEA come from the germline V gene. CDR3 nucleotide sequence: TGTGCCAGCAGCTTAGATTTTTGCAGGTACTCCGGGAAATTGTGGGGGCCCCAGCATTTT. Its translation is CASSLDFCRYSGKLWGPQHF.